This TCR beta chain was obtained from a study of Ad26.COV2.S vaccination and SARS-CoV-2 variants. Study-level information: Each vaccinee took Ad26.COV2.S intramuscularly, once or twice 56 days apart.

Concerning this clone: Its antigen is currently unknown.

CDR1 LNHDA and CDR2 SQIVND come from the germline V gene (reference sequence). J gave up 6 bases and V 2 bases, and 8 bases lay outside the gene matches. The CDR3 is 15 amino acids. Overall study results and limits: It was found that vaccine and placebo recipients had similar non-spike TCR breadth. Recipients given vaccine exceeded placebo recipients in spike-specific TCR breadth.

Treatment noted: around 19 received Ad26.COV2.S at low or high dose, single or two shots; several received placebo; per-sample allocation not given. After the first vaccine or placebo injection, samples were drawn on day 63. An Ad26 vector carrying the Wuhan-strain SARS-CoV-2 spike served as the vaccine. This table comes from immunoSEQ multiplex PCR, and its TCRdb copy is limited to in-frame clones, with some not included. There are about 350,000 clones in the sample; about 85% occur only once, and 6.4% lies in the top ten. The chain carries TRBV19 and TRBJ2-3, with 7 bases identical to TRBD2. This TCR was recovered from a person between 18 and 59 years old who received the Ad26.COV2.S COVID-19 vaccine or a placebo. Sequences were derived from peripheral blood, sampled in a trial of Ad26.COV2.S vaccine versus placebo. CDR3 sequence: CASSILGLVRDTQYF. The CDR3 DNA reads TGTGCCAGTAGTATATTAGGACTAGTTCGGGATACGCAGTATTTT.